The 30 T cell receptor beta chains below come from one sample, sequenced in a study of CD8 T cell repertoires and HIV-1 epitope variants. These receptors' targets are unknown. TCRdb's copy holds only in-frame clones and misses some; the assay was immunoSEQ multiplex PCR. This sample has 4,000 to 6,000 clones, with around 67% found just once. The specimen was cultured CD8+ T cells derived from PBMCs. The source of these receptors is a male donor with HIV.

V usage is TRBV7-2 and J usage is TRBJ1-5; D not resolved. Trimming pared 1 base from V and 5 bases from J, leaving 9 bases between. The CDR3 covers 14 residues. Per the germline V gene, CDR1 is SGHTA and CDR2 is FQGNSA. The CDR3: CASSLELFDQPQHF. The DNA for the CDR3 is TGTGCCAGCAGCTTAGAGCTCTTTGATCAGCCCCAGCATTTT.

V and J are TRBV7-9 and TRBJ1-4; no clear D. The CDR3 loop spans 12 amino acids. Germline values: CDR1 SEHNR, CDR2 FQNEAQ (reference sequence). Trimming cost V 3 bases and J 8 bases, with 7 bases left between them. The CDR3 protein is CASSFLGEKLFF. CDR3 bases: TGTGCCAGCAGCTTCCTTGGAGAAAAACTGTTTTTT. Looking up the rest from reference TRBV7-9 and TRBJ1-4 gives the full variable domain: DTGVSQNPRHKITKRGQNVTFRCDPISEHNRLYWYRQTLGQGPEFLTYFQNEAQLEKSRLLSDRFSAERPKGSFSTLEIQRTEQGDSAMYLCASSFLGEKLFFGSGTQLSVL.

The chain carries TRBV28 and TRBJ1-4; D call uncertain. The germline gives CDR1 MDHEN, CDR2 SYDVKM. With 4 bases removed from V and 7 bases from J, the gap between germline ends came to 16 bases. This CDR3 has 15 amino acids. CDR3 DNA sequence: TGTGCCAGCAGTTCAACATCTCAAGGACGTGAAAAACTGTTTTTT. Residues: CASSSTSQGREKLFF.

This chain uses TRBV11-2 with TRBJ1-1; possible D gene TRBD1, 6 bases. Germline CDR1 SGHAT, CDR2 FQNNGV. Trimming stripped 5 bases from V and 2 bases from J, with 15 bases between. This CDR3 region has 15 residues. In DNA form, the CDR3 reads TGTGCCAGCAGCCCAGGACAGTTCATCAACACTGAAGCTTTCTTT. This sequence encodes CASSPGQFINTEAFF. Drawing the rest from reference TRBV11-2 and TRBJ1-1, the complete variable domain is EAGVAQSPRYKIIEKRQSVAFWCNPISGHATLYWYQQILGQGPKLLIQFQNNGVVDDSQLPKDRFSAERLKGVDSTLKIQPAKLEDSAVYLCASSPGQFINTEAFFGQGTRLTVV.

For the CDR3, the DNA is TGTGCCAGCAGCGGAGCGGGGGCTCGAGAAAAACTGTTTTTT. Its protein product is CASSGAGAREKLFF. The rearrangement uses TRBV7-2 and TRBJ1-4; D possibly corresponds to TRBD1 (6 bases). Per the germline V gene, CDR1 is SGHTA and CDR2 is FQGNSA. The CDR3 contains 14 residues. The V end was cut by 5 bases, the J end by 8 bases, with 15 bases between.

CDR3 amino acids: CASSLGAGAFHQETQYF. The CDR3 nucleotides are TGTGCCAGCAGCTTGGGAGCGGGGGCCTTCCACCAAGAGACCCAGTACTTC. This rearrangement joins TRBV5-4 to TRBJ2-5; the match to TRBD2 covers 8 bases. CDR1 is SGHNT, CDR2 YYREEE, per germline (reference sequence). This CDR3 spans 17 amino acids. The J segment lost 0 bases and the V segment lost 0 bases, leaving 7 bases of the junction unmatched.

This clone has a handful of counts. The CDR3, as DNA: TGTGCCAGCAGTGAAGCCTCCGGGGGTAGGGGAGCTTTCTTT. As protein: CASSEASGGRGAFF. V usage is TRBV2 and J usage is TRBJ1-1; possible D gene TRBD1, 5 bases. V lost 0 bases and J 10 bases, leaving 15 bases between the germline ends. This CDR3 has 14 residues. Germline-derived CDR1 and CDR2 are SNHLY and FYNNEI.

The chain joins TRBV9 to TRBJ2-7, with TRBD1 matching 8 bases. CDR1 is SGDLS, CDR2 YYNGEE, per germline. CDR3 length equals 13 residues. V lost 5 bases and J lost 3; bases outside the gene matches: 4. CDR3 region: CASSQGQGYEQYF. CDR3 nucleotide sequence: TGTGCCAGCAGTCAAGGACAGGGCTACGAGCAGTACTTC.

J is TRBJ1-1 and V is TRBV5-1; the D gene is possibly TRBD1 (6 bases). This CDR3 has 13 residues. The germline V gene encodes CDR1 SGHRS and CDR2 YFSETQ. Trimming took 3 bases from V and 4 from J, leaving 10 bases between them. CDR3 amino acids: CASSYSQGTEAFF. CDR3 sequence (DNA): TGCGCCAGCAGCTATTCACAGGGCACTGAAGCTTTCTTT. The full variable domain, with the rest looked up from reference TRBV5-1 and TRBJ1-1, is KAGVTQTPRYLIKTRGQQVTLSCSPISGHRSVSWYQQTPGQGLQFLFEYFSETQRNKGNFPGRFSGRQFSNSRSEMNVSTLELGDSALYLCASSYSQGTEAFFGQGTRLTVV.

This clone appeared a single time. The CDR3 reads CASSHPGLAGGDTQYF. The CDR3 coding sequence is TGTGCCAGCAGCCACCCGGGACTAGCGGGAGGGGATACGCAGTATTTT. V is TRBV7-6 and J is TRBJ2-3; 16 bases agree with TRBD2. Germline CDR1 is SGHVS and CDR2 is FNYEAQ. This CDR3 comprises 16 residues. Unmatched junction bases numbered 5, after V lost 5 bases and J lost 6 bases.

This rearrangement joins TRBV10-2 to TRBJ1-5; no clear D gene. The CDR3 sequence is 14 residues long. Trimming removed 3 bases from V and 6 bases from J, with 12 bases in between. CDR1 and CDR2 from the germline V gene are WSHSY and SAAADI. DNA of the CDR3: TGCGCCAGCAGTGAAGGCTGGGAGGGTCAGCCCCAGCATTTT. This translates into CASSEGWEGQPQHF.

This clone showed up just a few times. The chain couples TRBV6-1 to TRBJ2-2, with TRBD2 matching over 7 bases. V gave up 10 bases and J gave up 8 bases; unmatched junction bases: 10. Germline V gives CDR1 MNHNS, CDR2 SASEGT. The CDR3 runs 13 residues. As DNA, the CDR3 is TGTGCCACCTTACAGCGGGAAGGGGGGGAGCTGTTTTTT. Protein: CATLQREGGELFF.

The chain combines TRBV28 with TRBJ1-6; D not certain. This CDR3 comprises 15 residues. Between the trimmed V and J ends, which lost 1 base and 3 bases, there was a span of 7 bases. CDR1 and CDR2 from the germline V gene are MDHEN and SYDVKM. Here the CDR3 DNA reads TGTGCCAGCAGTTTATCCTTCAGCTATAATTCACCCCTCCACTTT. Protein: CASSLSFSYNSPLHF. Together with reference TRBV28 and TRBJ1-6, the CDR3 gives the full variable domain: DVKVTQSSRYLVKRTGEKVFLECVQDMDHENMFWYRQDPGLGLRLIYFSYDVKMKEKGDIPEGYSVSREKKERFSLILESASTNQTSMYLCASSLSFSYNSPLHFGNGTRLTVT.

This chain joins TRBV19 and TRBJ2-2; D unclear. Trimming removed 3 bases at V and 2 bases at J, with 7 bases between. The length of the CDR3 is 14 residues. Germline V CDR1 and CDR2: LNHDA, SQIVND (reference sequence). The CDR3 coding sequence is TGTGCCAGTAGTATCAACAGCAACACCGGGGAGCTGTTTTTT. It yields the protein CASSINSNTGELFF.

V usage is TRBV6-4 and J usage is TRBJ2-2; D is uncertain. The germline V and J ends were trimmed by 2 bases and 1 base, with 2 bases remaining between them. Germline loops: CDR1 MRHNA, CDR2 SNTAGT. This CDR3 has 13 residues. CDR3 amino acids: CASSDRNTGELFF. The CDR3 DNA is TGTGCCAGCAGTGACAGGAACACCGGGGAGCTGTTTTTT.

V is TRBV7-9 and J is TRBJ2-7; TRBD1 aligns across 8 bases. With 3 bases clipped from V and 7 bases from J, the junction kept 14 bases outside the gene matches. Germline assignment: CDR1 SEHNR and CDR2 FQNEAQ (reference sequence). The CDR3 sequence is 16 residues long. The CDR3 region is CASSFAAETGAGEQYF. The CDR3 bases are TGTGCCAGCAGCTTCGCCGCCGAGACAGGGGCGGGGGAGCAGTACTTC.

The chain links TRBV5-6 to TRBJ1-5; TRBD1 matches 9 bases. This CDR3 is built from 15 residues. Germline V CDR1 and CDR2: SGHDT, YYEEEE. V was pared by 0 bases and J by 5 bases, with 3 bases of the junction left unmatched. CDR3 DNA: TGTGCCAGCAGCTTGGGATGGGACAGGGATCAGCCCCAGCATTTT. This codes for CASSLGWDRDQPQHF.

CDR3: CASSPQGGGTEAFF. CDR3 sequence (DNA): TGTGCCAGCAGCCCCCAGGGGGGAGGCACTGAAGCTTTCTTT. The chain carries TRBV9 and TRBJ1-1; TRBD1 matches at 7 bases. The CDR3 runs to 14 residues. V lost 4 bases to trimming and J lost 4 bases; unmatched junction nucleotides: 7. Germline V gives CDR1 SGDLS, CDR2 YYNGEE.

This sequence joins TRBV7-9 and TRBJ2-3; tentative D call: TRBD1 (5 bases). This CDR3 contains 15 residues. The ends were cut back, 7 bases at V and 0 bases at J, with 14 bases in the middle. From germline, CDR1 is SEHNR and CDR2 FQNEAQ (reference sequence). CDR3 coding DNA: TGTGCCAGCACCCTCGACAGCCCCAGCACAGATACGCAGTATTTT. As protein: CASTLDSPSTDTQYF.

This clone was seen only once. V gene TRBV7-2 combines with J gene TRBJ1-5; D remains ambiguous. Trimming cost V 2 bases and J 6 bases, with 14 bases left between them. The CDR3 runs to 15 residues. Germline loops: CDR1 SGHTA, CDR2 FQGNSA. CDR3 nucleotides: TGTGCCAGCAGCTTAACGGTCGCCAAGGGTCAGCCCCAGCATTTT. Amino acids: CASSLTVAKGQPQHF.

The V call is TRBV2, the J call TRBJ2-7; D is tentatively TRBD1 or TRBD2 (5 bases each). Trimming cost V 1 base and J 4 bases, with 11 bases left between them. The CDR3 extends over 14 amino acids. The germline V gene encodes CDR1 SNHLY and CDR2 FYNNEI. The CDR3 reads CASSEGGEGYEQYF. The CDR3 DNA reads TGTGCCAGCAGTGAAGGGGGAGAGGGGTACGAGCAGTACTTC.

J is TRBJ1-1 and V is TRBV5-1; no definite D call. This CDR3 comprises 16 residues. Germline V gene sequence: CDR1 SGHRS, CDR2 YFSETQ. Trimming cost V 1 base and J 0 bases, with 13 bases left between them. The DNA for the CDR3 is TGCGCCAGCAGCTTGATCCCGCCCACCTTGAACACTGAAGCTTTCTTT. It codes for CASSLIPPTLNTEAFF.

This chain connects TRBV7-9 to TRBJ2-1, with D tentatively TRBD1 or TRBD2 (5 bases each). Germline V gene sequence: CDR1 SEHNR, CDR2 FQNEAQ (reference sequence). CDR3 length: 16 residues. Trimming shortened V by 6 bases and J by 6 bases, and 21 bases separated the two germline ends. The CDR3 DNA sequence: TGTGCCAGCAGGGGGCGAACGGGAAGGGATTTCAATGAGCAGTTCTTC. Protein sequence: CASRGRTGRDFNEQFF.

This clone has just a few counts. V gene TRBV11-2 combines with J gene TRBJ1-3, with D unclear. Trimming left V 11 bases short and J 2 bases short, with 7 bases between. CDR3 length: 11 residues. Germline CDR1 reads SGHAT; CDR2 reads FQNNGV. CDR3 loop: CALQAGNTIYF. For the CDR3, the DNA is TGTGCCCTCCAGGCTGGAAACACCATATATTTT.

The chain joins TRBV14 to TRBJ2-1; a weak D match, TRBD2 (5 bases). V lost 1 base and J lost 3, with 10 bases in between. CDR3 length: 15 residues. Looked up from germline, CDR1 is SGHDN and CDR2 is FVKESK. The chain's CDR3 is CASSQAGRFYNEQFF. The CDR3 DNA follows: TGTGCCAGCAGCCAAGCGGGGAGATTCTACAATGAGCAGTTCTTC.

CDR3 DNA: TGTGCCAGCTCACCCAGCGCTAGCGGGGGGCTTACCGGGGAGCTGTTTTTT. This sequence encodes CASSPSASGGLTGELFF. The rearrangement joins TRBV18 to TRBJ2-2; 11 nucleotides line up with TRBD2. The CDR3 runs to 17 residues. Per germline, CDR1 KGHSH and CDR2 LQKENI. V lost 3 bases and J lost 5; bases outside the gene matches: 8.

The chain has TRBV7-6 and TRBJ2-2; TRBD2 is a possible D gene (6 bases). Trimming pared 2 bases from V and 7 bases from J, leaving 14 bases between. The germline gives CDR1 SGHVS, CDR2 FNYEAQ. This CDR3 spans 15 amino acids. CDR3 nucleotide sequence: TGTGCCAGCAGCTTAAGTGGAGGGGCGGGCGGGGAGCTGTTTTTT. Translation: CASSLSGGAGGELFF.

This clone is judged medium-sized. The chain is built from TRBV4-1 and TRBJ2-7; no reliable D call. The CDR3 is made up of 13 amino acids. Germline CDR1 is MGHRA and CDR2 is YSYEKL. V was cut by 4 bases and J by 3 bases, with 10 bases left in between. The chain's CDR3 is CASSRILDYEQYF. DNA for the CDR3: TGCGCCAGCAGCCGTATACTCGACTACGAGCAGTACTTC.

The gene calls are TRBV27 and TRBJ2-7, with 8 nucleotides matching TRBD2. The V gene end was trimmed by 5 bases and the J gene end by 0 bases; junction bases not matched to a gene: 9. The CDR3 runs 16 residues. Germline V gene lookup returns CDR1 MNHEY and CDR2 SMNVEV (reference sequence). The CDR3 is CASSQGGGPLSYEQYF. CDR3 DNA sequence: TGTGCCAGCAGTCAGGGCGGGGGGCCCCTCTCCTACGAGCAGTACTTC.

The V and J genes are TRBV5-6 and TRBJ2-7; D gene uncertain. This CDR3 spans 12 amino acids. Germline V gene data show CDR1 as SGHDT and CDR2 as YYEEEE. The V gene lost 1 base and the J gene lost 5 bases, with 7 bases spanning the gap. This CDR3 reads CASSLLADEQYF. The CDR3 nucleotides are TGTGCCAGCAGCTTGCTCGCGGACGAGCAGTACTTC. The full variable domain, completed using reference TRBV5-6 and TRBJ2-7, is DAGVTQSPTHLIKTRGQQVTLRCSPKSGHDTVSWYQQALGQGPQFIFQYYEEEERQRGNFPDRFSGHQFPNYSSELNVNALLLGDSALYLCASSLLADEQYFGPGTRLTVT.